What follows is one T cell receptor (beta chain) and its context. Its antigen is not known. The CDR3 loop spans 16 amino acids. Germline loops: CDR1 LNHNV, CDR2 YYDKDF (reference sequence). V was clipped by 0 bases and J by 5 bases, with 13 bases between them. The data stem from a study of Ad26.COV2.S vaccination and SARS-CoV-2 variants. Clones were sequenced by immunoSEQ multiplex PCR, and TCRdb holds only the in-frame ones, with some missing. The data show 87,000 or so clones, approximately 81% seen once. Study observations and caveats: Breadth and depth estimates from TCRs may understate total T cell responses. Reported post-vaccination CD8+ and CD4+ T cell responses to spike showed substantial breadth. Similar non-spike TCR breadth was seen in vaccine and placebo recipients.

The starting material was peripheral blood, obtained after recovery from COVID-19. The TCR sequence derives from a human donor who had recovered from COVID-19. This chain joins TRBV15 and TRBJ1-4; the D gene is possibly TRBD1 (5 bases). DNA of the CDR3: TGTGCCACCAGCAGAGATGGTTGGGGGAGAAATGAAAAACTGTTTTTT. It translates to CATSRDGWGRNEKLFF.